The 14 T cell receptor beta chains below were found in one sample sequenced in a study of shared clonotypes between healthy human individuals. Some clones are missing from TCRdb's copy, which holds only in-frame ones; the method was immunoSEQ multiplex PCR. The top ten hold less than 0.25% of the sample, which has roughly 810,000 clones, about 96% seen once. Naive CD8 cells lacked CD45RO and underwent positive selection for CCR7, leaving out terminally differentiated effector memory CD45RA+ cells. Sequencing was performed on naive CD8+ T cells sorted from blood. These receptors originate from a man aged 25-45 years in good health.

The chain links TRBV2 to TRBJ2-7; tentatively, D is TRBD1 (6 bases). CDR1 is SNHLY, CDR2 FYNNEI, per germline. The V gene lost 6 bases and the J gene lost 4 bases, with 10 bases spanning the gap. The CDR3 loop spans 12 amino acids. CDR3 DNA sequence: TGTGCCAGCAGCAGGGGTTTTTACGAGCAGTACTTC. Amino acid sequence: CASSRGFYEQYF. The complete variable domain, with remaining parts taken from reference TRBV2 and TRBJ2-7, reads EPEVTQTPSHQVTQMGQEVILRCVPISNHLYFYWYRQILGQKVEFLVSFYNNEISEKSEIFDDQFSVERPDGSNFTLKIRSTKLEDSAMYFCASSRGFYEQYFGPGTRLTVT.

This clone was seen once. The CDR3 DNA reads as TGTGCCAGCTCACGCCCGGGACAGGCTCACAACGAGCAGTACTTC. It is translated as CASSRPGQAHNEQYF. This chain links TRBV18 with TRBJ2-7; 8 bases map to TRBD1. The germline CDR1 and CDR2 sequences are KGHSH and LQKENI. This CDR3 region has 15 residues. The V and J ends lost 4 bases and 5 bases, in that order; junction bases with no gene match: 10.

The rearrangement joins TRBV5-4 to TRBJ1-2; TRBD1 matches at 7 bases. V shed 1 base, J shed 4 bases, and the junction held 7 bases outside the gene matches. The germline gives CDR1 SGHNT, CDR2 YYREEE (reference sequence). There are 15 residues in the CDR3. Here the CDR3 reads CASSLHRDSVYGYTF. Written as DNA, the CDR3 is TGTGCCAGCAGCTTGCACCGGGACAGCGTCTATGGCTACACCTTC.

The CDR3 DNA follows: TGTGCCACCGGCCGCAGTCCGGGACAGGGCCTCACCGGGGAGCTGTTTTTT. Translation: CATGRSPGQGLTGELFF. The chain joins TRBV10-3 to TRBJ2-2, with 9 positions matching TRBD1. The CDR3 is 17 amino acids. Germline V gene data show CDR1 as ENHRY and CDR2 as SYGVKD. Trimming took 10 bases from V and 4 from J; bases not matched to a gene: 16.

This clone was picked up one time. This chain joins TRBV11-2 and TRBJ2-5, with 11 bases fitting TRBD1. Germline CDR1 is SGHAT and CDR2 is FQNNGV. J was trimmed by 5 bases and V by 1 base; bases with no gene match: 6. This CDR3 has 16 amino acids. CDR3 in amino acids: CASSLGDRGTWETQYF. For the CDR3, the DNA is TGTGCCAGCAGCTTAGGGGACAGGGGGACGTGGGAGACCCAGTACTTC.

The chain is built from TRBV7-8 and TRBJ2-4, with 8 nucleotides matching TRBD1. V gave up 1 base and J gave up 6 bases; unmatched junction bases: 11. The CDR3 sequence is 17 residues long. Germline V CDR1 and CDR2: SGHVS, FQNEAQ. This CDR3 reads CASSLDQTGEVGNIQYF. The CDR3 coding sequence is TGTGCCAGCAGCTTAGATCAGACAGGGGAGGTTGGAAACATTCAGTACTTC.

This clone was seen only once. The chain uses TRBV6-4 and TRBJ2-3; D uncertain. CDR1 and CDR2 (germline): MRHNA, SNTAGT. This CDR3 spans 14 amino acids. V lost 6 bases and J 1 base, leaving 11 bases between the germline ends. In DNA form, the CDR3 reads TGTGCCAGCAGGAAGCAGCCGGGCACAGATACGCAGTATTTT. This translates into CASRKQPGTDTQYF.

The J gene is TRBJ2-7, the V gene TRBV10-2; 8 bases map to TRBD1. The CDR3 spans 16 residues. V shed 6 bases and J 0 bases; nucleotides not matched to a gene: 10. Per the germline V gene, CDR1 is WSHSY and CDR2 is SAAADI. This CDR3 is CASSYEDRVPSYEQYF. As DNA, the CDR3 is TGCGCCAGCAGCTACGAGGACAGGGTCCCCTCCTACGAGCAGTACTTC.

About this clone itself: Other DNA sequences in this sample translate to the same CDR3. The chain combines TRBV10-3 with TRBJ2-7; D may be TRBD1 or TRBD2 (5 bases each). Trimming took off 2 bases at V and 1 base at J, with 6 bases between the two ends. This CDR3 comprises 13 residues. Germline CDR1 reads ENHRY; CDR2 reads SYGVKD. The CDR3 here is CAISEGGSYEQYF. The CDR3 DNA reads as TGTGCCATCAGTGAGGGGGGATCCTACGAGCAGTACTTC.

The gene calls are TRBV4-2 and TRBJ2-7; D is ambiguous. The germline CDR1 and CDR2 sequences are LGHNA and YNFKEQ. The CDR3 sequence is 12 residues long. The V end lost 0 bases, the J end lost 4 bases, and 4 bases lay between the germline ends. CDR3 nucleotides: TGTGCCAGCAGCCAAGATAGGTACGAGCAGTACTTC. This gives the protein CASSQDRYEQYF.

This rearrangement joins TRBV21-1 to TRBJ2-7. TRBV21-1 is tagged as a pseudogene. The CDR3 is 15 amino acids. The DNA of the CDR3 is TGTGCCAGCAGTCGACGATTACACGTGTTAGACGAGCAGTACTTC. Its translation: CASSRRLHVLDEQYF.

The V call is TRBV7-9, the J call TRBJ1-1, with a tentative D call TRBD1 (6 bases). The CDR3 runs 14 residues. Trimming took off 8 bases at V and 3 bases at J, with 16 bases between the two ends. The V gene's germline CDR1 is SEHNR and CDR2 FQNEAQ (reference sequence). In nucleotides, the CDR3 is TGTGCCAGCCAGAAGCCAGGGGTGGACACTGAAGCTTTCTTT. Protein product: CASQKPGVDTEAFF.

This chain connects TRBV4-3 to TRBJ1-5, with a weak D call TRBD1 (6 bases). CDR3 length: 17 amino acids. The V end lost 2 bases, the J end lost 0 bases, and 14 bases lay between the germline ends. Per the germline V gene, CDR1 is LGHNA and CDR2 is YSLEER. In nucleotides, the CDR3 is TGCGCCAGCAGCCAAAGTCGGACAGATTATAGCAATCAGCCCCAGCATTTT. Protein: CASSQSRTDYSNQPQHF.

The genes are TRBV6-1 and TRBJ2-7; D not certain. From germline, CDR1 is MNHNS and CDR2 SASEGT. This CDR3 spans 16 amino acids. The V end was cut by 0 bases, the J end by 6 bases, with 18 bases between. CDR3 amino acids: CASSEALGTNPGEQYF. In DNA form, the CDR3 reads TGTGCCAGCAGTGAAGCGTTAGGCACGAACCCGGGCGAGCAGTACTTC.